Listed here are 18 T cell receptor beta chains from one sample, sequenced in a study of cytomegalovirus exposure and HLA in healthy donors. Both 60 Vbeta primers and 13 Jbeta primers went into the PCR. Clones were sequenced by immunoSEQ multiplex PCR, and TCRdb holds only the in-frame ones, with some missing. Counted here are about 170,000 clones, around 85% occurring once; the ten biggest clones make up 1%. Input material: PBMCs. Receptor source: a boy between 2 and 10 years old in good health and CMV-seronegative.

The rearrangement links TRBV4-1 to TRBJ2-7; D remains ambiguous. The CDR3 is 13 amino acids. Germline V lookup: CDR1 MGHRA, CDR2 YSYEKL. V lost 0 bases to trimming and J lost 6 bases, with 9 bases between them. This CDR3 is CASSQDLSSEQYF. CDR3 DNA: TGCGCCAGCAGCCAAGATTTAAGTAGCGAGCAGTACTTC.

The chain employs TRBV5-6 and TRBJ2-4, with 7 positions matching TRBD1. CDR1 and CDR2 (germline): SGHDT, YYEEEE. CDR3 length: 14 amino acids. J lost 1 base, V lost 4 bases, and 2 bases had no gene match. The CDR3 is CASSPGQAKNIQYF. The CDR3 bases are TGTGCCAGCAGCCCGGGACAGGCCAAAAACATTCAGTACTTC.

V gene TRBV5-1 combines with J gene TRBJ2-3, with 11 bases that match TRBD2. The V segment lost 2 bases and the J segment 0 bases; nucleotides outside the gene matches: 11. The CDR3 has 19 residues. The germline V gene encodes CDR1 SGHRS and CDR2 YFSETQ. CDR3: CASSFDWLAGGLSTDTQYF. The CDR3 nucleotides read TGCGCCAGCAGCTTCGATTGGCTAGCGGGAGGACTTAGCACAGATACGCAGTATTTT.

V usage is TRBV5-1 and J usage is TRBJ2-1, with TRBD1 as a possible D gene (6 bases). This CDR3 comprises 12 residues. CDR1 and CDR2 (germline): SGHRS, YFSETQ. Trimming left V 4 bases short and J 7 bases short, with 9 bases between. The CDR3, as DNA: TGCGCCAGCAGCAACAGGGCGAATGAGCAGTTCTTC. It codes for CASSNRANEQFF.

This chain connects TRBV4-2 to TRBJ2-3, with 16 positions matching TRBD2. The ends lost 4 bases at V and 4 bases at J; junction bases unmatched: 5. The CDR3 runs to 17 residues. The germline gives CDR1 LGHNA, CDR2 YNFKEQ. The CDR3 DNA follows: TGTGCCAGCAGCCTGGGACTAGCGGGGGGGCCGCCAGATACGCAGTATTTT. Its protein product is CASSLGLAGGPPDTQYF.

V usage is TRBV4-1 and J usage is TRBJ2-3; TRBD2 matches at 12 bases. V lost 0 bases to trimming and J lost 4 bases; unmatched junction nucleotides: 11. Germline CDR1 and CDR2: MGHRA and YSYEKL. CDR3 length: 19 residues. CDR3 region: CASSQDRLAGGWSADTQYF. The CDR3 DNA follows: TGCGCCAGCAGCCAAGATCGGCTAGCGGGGGGGTGGAGCGCAGATACGCAGTATTTT.

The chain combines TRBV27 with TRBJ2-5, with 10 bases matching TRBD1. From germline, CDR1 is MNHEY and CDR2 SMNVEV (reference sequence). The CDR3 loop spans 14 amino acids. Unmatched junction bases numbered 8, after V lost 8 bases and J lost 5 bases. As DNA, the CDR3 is TGTGCCAGCTCCGGACAGGGGGAGTGGGAGACCCAGTACTTC. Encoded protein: CASSGQGEWETQYF.

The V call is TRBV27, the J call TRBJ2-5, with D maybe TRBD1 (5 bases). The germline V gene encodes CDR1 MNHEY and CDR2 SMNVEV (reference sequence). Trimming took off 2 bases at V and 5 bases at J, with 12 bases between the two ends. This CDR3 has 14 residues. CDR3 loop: CASSLTQGWETQYF. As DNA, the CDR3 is TGTGCCAGCAGTTTAACGCAGGGTTGGGAGACCCAGTACTTC.

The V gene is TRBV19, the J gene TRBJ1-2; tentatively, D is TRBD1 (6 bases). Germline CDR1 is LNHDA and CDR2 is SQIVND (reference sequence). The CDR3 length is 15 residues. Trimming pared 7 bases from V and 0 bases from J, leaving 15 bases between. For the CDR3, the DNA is TGTGCCAGTACTGGGGGCAATACAGCTAACTATGGCTACACCTTC. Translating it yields CASTGGNTANYGYTF.

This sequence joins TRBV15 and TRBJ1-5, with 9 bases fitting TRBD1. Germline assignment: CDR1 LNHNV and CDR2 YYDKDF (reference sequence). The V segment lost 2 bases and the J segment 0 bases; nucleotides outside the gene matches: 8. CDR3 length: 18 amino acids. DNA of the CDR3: TGTGCCACCAGCAGAACCCGGGACAGGGATTATAGCAATCAGCCCCAGCATTTT. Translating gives CATSRTRDRDYSNQPQHF.

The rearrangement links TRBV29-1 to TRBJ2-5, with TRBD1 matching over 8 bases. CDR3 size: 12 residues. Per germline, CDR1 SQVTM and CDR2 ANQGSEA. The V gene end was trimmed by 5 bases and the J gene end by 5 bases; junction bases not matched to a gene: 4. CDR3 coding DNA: TGCAGCGTTTCGGACAGGGCGGAGACCCAGTACTTC. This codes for CSVSDRAETQYF. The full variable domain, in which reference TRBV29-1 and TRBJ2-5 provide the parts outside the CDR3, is SAVISQKPSRDICQRGTSLTIQCQVDSQVTMMFWYRQQPGQSLTLIATANQGSEATYESGFVIDKFPISRPNLTFSTLTVSNMSPEDSSIYLCSVSDRAETQYFGPGTRLLVL.

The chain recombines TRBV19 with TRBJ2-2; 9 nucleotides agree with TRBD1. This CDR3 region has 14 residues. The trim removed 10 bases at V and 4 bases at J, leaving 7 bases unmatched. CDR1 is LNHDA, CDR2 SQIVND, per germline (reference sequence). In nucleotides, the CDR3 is TGTGCCACCATAGGGACAGGGACCACCGGGGAGCTGTTTTTT. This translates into CATIGTGTTGELFF.

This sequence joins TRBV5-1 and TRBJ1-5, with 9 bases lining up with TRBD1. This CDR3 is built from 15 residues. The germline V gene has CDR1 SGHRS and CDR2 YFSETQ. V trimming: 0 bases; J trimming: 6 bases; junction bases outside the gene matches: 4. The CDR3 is CASSLDGTGFQPQHF. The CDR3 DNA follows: TGCGCCAGCAGCTTGGACGGGACAGGGTTTCAGCCCCAGCATTTT.

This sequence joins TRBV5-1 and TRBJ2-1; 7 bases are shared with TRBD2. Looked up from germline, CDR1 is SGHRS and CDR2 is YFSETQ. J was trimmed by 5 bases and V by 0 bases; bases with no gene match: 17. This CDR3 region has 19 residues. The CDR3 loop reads CASSLVPSGGGSAHNEQFF. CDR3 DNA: TGCGCCAGCAGCTTGGTTCCTTCCGGCGGCGGGAGTGCACACAATGAGCAGTTCTTC.

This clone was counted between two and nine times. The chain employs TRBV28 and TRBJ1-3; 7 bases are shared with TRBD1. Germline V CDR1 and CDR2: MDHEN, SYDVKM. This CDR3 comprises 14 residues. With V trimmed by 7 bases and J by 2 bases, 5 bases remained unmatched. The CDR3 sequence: CASTDGQAGNTIYF. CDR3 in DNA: TGTGCCAGCACCGACGGACAGGCTGGAAACACCATATATTTT.

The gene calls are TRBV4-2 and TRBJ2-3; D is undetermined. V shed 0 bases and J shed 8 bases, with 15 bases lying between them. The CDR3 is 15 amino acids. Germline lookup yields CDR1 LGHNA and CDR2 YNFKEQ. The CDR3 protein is CASSQEELDKGTQYF. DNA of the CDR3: TGTGCCAGCAGCCAAGAAGAGCTAGATAAAGGTACGCAGTATTTT.

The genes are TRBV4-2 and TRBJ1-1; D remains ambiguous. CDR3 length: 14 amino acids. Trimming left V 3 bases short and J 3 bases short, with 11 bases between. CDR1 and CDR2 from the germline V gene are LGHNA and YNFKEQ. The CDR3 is CASSQGGKDTEAFF. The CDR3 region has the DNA TGTGCCAGCAGCCAGGGAGGAAAGGACACTGAAGCTTTCTTT.

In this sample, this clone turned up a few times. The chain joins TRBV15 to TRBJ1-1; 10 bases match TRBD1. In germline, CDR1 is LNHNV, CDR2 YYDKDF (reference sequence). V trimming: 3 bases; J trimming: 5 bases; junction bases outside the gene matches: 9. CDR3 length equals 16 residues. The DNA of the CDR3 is TGTGCCACCAGCAGCGGAGACAGGGGGCTGGATACTGAAGCTTTCTTT. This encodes CATSSGDRGLDTEAFF.